These 5 T cell receptor beta chains originate from one sample sequenced in a study of PD-L1 blockade in urothelial cancer. Produced via immunoSEQ multiplex PCR; TCRdb's table is partial and in-frame only. The sample gives more than 45,000 clones, approximately 86% of which show up once; 16% is in the top ten. The input for sequencing was PBMCs, taken around atezolizumab (anti-PD-L1) treatment. All receptors derive from a man in his sixties with urothelial cancer.

The chain has TRBV19 and TRBJ2-7; D possibly corresponds to TRBD1 (5 bases). CDR1 is LNHDA, CDR2 SQIVND, per germline (reference sequence). The CDR3 contains 14 residues. V shed 3 bases and J shed 2 bases, with 11 bases lying between them. This CDR3 is CASSMARDPYEQYF. CDR3 sequence (DNA): TGTGCCAGTAGTATGGCCAGGGATCCCTACGAGCAGTACTTC.

CDR3 nucleotide sequence: TGCGCCAGCAGCTTGCGGGTCGCTGAACAGGGAATGAACACTGAAGCTTTCTTT. It specifies CASSLRVAEQGMNTEAFF. The chain employs TRBV5-1 and TRBJ1-1; TRBD1 might be the D (6 bases). The V and J ends lost 1 base and 0 bases respectively, with 19 bases between them. Germline loops: CDR1 SGHRS, CDR2 YFSETQ. The CDR3 is 18 amino acids.

The genes are TRBV5-6 and TRBJ1-1, with D unresolved. Trimming left V 1 base short and J 7 bases short, with 17 bases between. There are 15 residues in the CDR3. From germline, CDR1 is SGHDT and CDR2 YYEEEE. The CDR3 is CASSLLRFSWNEAFF. For the CDR3, the DNA is TGTGCCAGCAGCTTGCTACGGTTTAGCTGGAATGAAGCTTTCTTT.

The chain carries TRBV7-2 and TRBJ1-1, with D unclear. Per the germline V gene, CDR1 is SGHTA and CDR2 is FQGNSA. V gave up 2 bases and J gave up 0 bases, with 7 bases separating them. The CDR3 runs to 14 residues. This chain's CDR3 is CASSLLRVNTEAFF. CDR3 coding DNA: TGTGCCAGCAGCTTACTACGAGTGAACACTGAAGCTTTCTTT.

The gene calls are TRBV2 and TRBJ1-2, with 9 positions matching TRBD1. The CDR3 has 16 amino acids. Per the germline V gene, CDR1 is SNHLY and CDR2 is FYNNEI. Germline trimming cut 4 bases from V and 4 bases from J; bases unmatched to any gene: 10. The CDR3 here is CASSGTGGTGLYGYTF. The CDR3 coding sequence is TGTGCCAGCAGTGGAACAGGGGGGACAGGGCTCTATGGCTACACCTTC.